This T cell receptor beta chain was observed in a study of blood T cell repertoires in COVID-19. Across the study: The United States, Italy and Spain supplied acute and convalescent COVID-19 samples. The cDNA or gDNA used as material had been derived from T cells, B-cell-depleted T cells, or PBMCs.

Authors' analysis steps: Cell counts per sample came from amplifying reference gene primers. Repertoires were generated with immunoSEQ multiplex PCR, while TCRdb's copy carries only in-frame clones and drops some. Clone size and the V and J calls come from that table; the DNA yielded D and trimming. The profile shows 200,000 to 300,000 clones, approximately 80% of them singletons. Per the germline V gene, CDR1 is KGHSH and CDR2 is LQKENI. Trimming cost V 2 bases and J 2 bases, with 17 bases left between them. This CDR3 is built from 17 residues. The source of this sequence is a woman aged 55-69 years with active or convalescent COVID-19. Sequencing was done on a sample of peripheral blood. The chain joins TRBV18 to TRBJ2-3, with D possibly being TRBD1 (7 bases). The CDR3 region has the DNA TGTGCCAGCTCACCATACTCCGACAGGGACTCCACAGATACGCAGTATTTT. This codes for CASSPYSDRDSTDTQYF.